This T cell receptor (beta chain) is from a study of T cells after yellow fever vaccination (dated by TCRdb to the late 2010s). In the study overall: Libraries from fractions with low cell numbers were prepared with the SMART-Seq v4 Ultra Low Input RNA kit. The cohort comprised two healthy male donors, one aged 18 to 30 and one aged 30 to 40 years. Blood was drawn at multiple timepoints before and after primary and secondary immunization, with bulk PBMC replicates and cell subsets isolated. To follow T-cell clones before and after both primary and booster YFV17D yellow fever vaccination, bulk TCR alpha and beta repertoires underwent longitudinal sequencing.

Synthesis of TCR cDNA relied on 5'RACE template switching, a step that introduced a universal primer site along with unique molecular identifiers. Priming of cDNA synthesis was performed from both the TCR alpha and TCR beta constant segments. Two PCR steps were used to amplify libraries, with sample barcodes and sequencing adapters being added in the second step. Sequencing of libraries was performed on Illumina HiSeq 2500 (2x100 bp) or NovaSeq (2x150 bp). As for the original processing: MIGEC was used to demultiplex reads and collapse the reads into UMI consensus sequences, and MiXCR was used for V(D)J alignment. Vaccine-responding clonotypes were identified with edgeR using replicate PBMC samples, with FDR below 0.01 and a log2 fold change above 5 up to day 15 being required. Each bulk clonotype was labeled CD4 or CD8 based on which sequenced repertoire, CD4 or CD8, contained the clonotype at higher abundance. The public sequencing data were trimmed at Q25 with fastp and processed into clonotypes with MiXCR by TCRdb, which kept only in-frame beta chains. Entries that share a CDR3 protein sequence are merged under the most common genes and DNA. It is TCRdb's table, rather than the study itself, that gives the V and J calls and clone size. The sample table records under 600,000 distinct CDR3 sequences; around an eighth of these occur just once. The top ten clones comprise around 15% of the sample.

This clonotype has a count of ten or more. The antigen it recognizes is unknown. Per-base qualities were not stored, and no clone one base away is much larger. V gives up 5 bases and J gives up 2 bases, and the segment between their germline ends measures 12 bases. Counted from cysteine to phenylalanine, this CDR3 has 14 amino acids. This entry keeps only the CDR3 DNA: 42 bases, framed from base 1. The germline V gene provides CDR1 SGHTA and CDR2 FQGNSA. The treatment or condition label, read with the paper, signifies: live attenuated yellow fever vaccine strain. At every blood-draw timepoint, two biological replicates of bulk PBMCs were collected. A standard Ficoll-Paque protocol was used to isolate PBMCs from peripheral blood. TriZol was used to extract RNA from bulk PBMCs, from CD4 and CD8 fractions, and from dextramer-positive and dextramer-negative fractions. General study outcomes and caveats: Because only two donors were included in the study, the extent to which the findings can be generalized is limited. The secondary T-cell response was weaker than the primary response but faster, peaking on day 5 instead of day 15. FACS-sorted repertoires could contain abundant contaminating clonotypes from the bulk population, so computational filtering was required. A small share of clonotypes occurred in both CD4 and CD8 compartments, likely arising from convergent recombination. After the booster, most clones that had expanded after primary vaccination were detected again (around 96% of CD4 and over 75% of CD8), suggesting broad maintenance of memory.

This receptor chain uses TRBV7-2 and TRBJ1-1; the D gene assignment is ambiguous. The source material was PBMCs, sampled on the day of the yellow fever booster vaccination. The TCR originated in a man aged 30 to 45 who received the YFV17D yellow fever vaccine. CDR3 protein: CASSPAVGNTEAFF. The sequenced DNA is TGTGCCAGCAGCCCCGCCGTGGGAAACACTGAAGCTTTCTTT.